This TCR beta chain was sequenced during a study of technical replicates of blood from several donors. This CDR3 region has 15 residues. The V gene end was trimmed by 0 bases and the J gene end by 4 bases; junction bases not matched to a gene: 7. The V gene's germline CDR1 is SGHKS and CDR2 YYEKEE (reference sequence). This clone has just a few counts. Sequenced by immunoSEQ multiplex PCR; TCRdb stores in-frame clones only, minus some. The sample has over 50,000 clones, just under 95% seen once. Material: PBMCs. The sequence came from a human donor in good health. Some clones in this sample may be carry-over from other donors' samples. V and J are TRBV5-5 and TRBJ2-7, with TRBD1 matching over 7 bases. The CDR3 sequence: CASSLGRQGVYEQYF. As DNA, the CDR3 is TGTGCCAGCAGCTTGGGACGGCAGGGGGTATACGAGCAGTACTTC. The whole variable domain, remainder taken from reference TRBV5-5 and TRBJ2-7, is DAGVTQSPTHLIKTRGQQVTLRCSPISGHKSVSWYQQVLGQGPQFIFQYYEKEERGRGNFPDRFSARQFPNYSSELNVNALLLGDSALYLCASSLGRQGVYEQYFGPGTRLTVT.